What follows are 6 T cell receptor beta chains derived from one specimen sequenced in a study of T-cell memory formation after mild COVID-19. TCRdb reprocessed the 5' RACE reads via MiXCR and lists one record per CDR3 protein. The sample lists about 130,000 distinct CDR3 sequences, 15% to 20% occurring once. The sample comprised PBMCs or a T cell subset sorted from them (not recorded which). The receptors stem from a man younger than 35 who had mild COVID-19 (a few samples of this study predate the infection). Cell type and time point are not known.

The genes are TRBV20-1 and TRBJ1-5; 9 bases are a match to TRBD1. CDR1 is DFQATT, CDR2 SNEGSKA, per germline (reference sequence). Germline trimming cut 6 bases from V and 12 bases from J; bases unmatched to any gene: 15. The CDR3 runs 14 residues. CDR3 residues: CSAASGQGIRYQHF. In DNA, the CDR3 is TGCAGTGCCGCCTCGGGACAGGGAATACGGTACCAGCATTTT.

A few counts support this clonotype. The chain has TRBV6-5 and TRBJ2-7, with D possibly being TRBD2 (6 bases). Germline-derived CDR1 and CDR2 are MNHEY and SVGAGI. The V and J ends lost 5 bases and 7 bases respectively, with 21 bases between them. CDR3 length: 15 residues. The CDR3 loop is CASSAGSGPLGEQYV. In nucleotides, the CDR3 is TGTGCCAGCAGTGCGGGGAGCGGACCCCTTGGAGAGCAGTACGTC.

J is TRBJ2-7 and V is TRBV5-1, with a possible D match to TRBD2 (6 bases). The CDR3 has 15 residues. The germline V gene encodes CDR1 SGHRS and CDR2 YFSETQ. The V gene lost 0 bases and the J gene lost 4 bases, with 14 bases spanning the gap. As DNA, the CDR3 is TGCGCCAGCAGCTTGGTAGGGCGGGGCGGTTACGAGCAGTACTTC. This codes for CASSLVGRGGYEQYF. The whole variable domain, remainder taken from reference TRBV5-1 and TRBJ2-7, is KAGVTQTPRYLIKTRGQQVTLSCSPISGHRSVSWYQQTPGQGLQFLFEYFSETQRNKGNFPGRFSGRQFSNSRSEMNVSTLELGDSALYLCASSLVGRGGYEQYFGPGTRLTVT.

The rearrangement uses TRBV10-3 and TRBJ2-6; D not resolved. This CDR3 region has 15 residues. Trimming removed 8 bases from V and 2 bases from J, with 13 bases in between. The V gene's germline CDR1 is ENHRY and CDR2 SYGVKD. In DNA form, the CDR3 reads TGTGCCATCGCTTCGGACCTCACTGGGGCCAACGTCCTGACTTTC. This codes for CAIASDLTGANVLTF.

V is TRBV7-2 and J is TRBJ1-2, with D unclear. Per germline, CDR1 SGHTA and CDR2 FQGNSA. CDR3 length equals 13 residues. Trimming took off 4 bases at V and 6 bases at J, with 12 bases between the two ends. The CDR3 nucleotides read TGTGCCAGCAGCTCAGGTCGGCGGGATGGCTACACCTTC. It specifies CASSSGRRDGYTF. Full variable domain (remainder filled in from reference TRBV7-2 and TRBJ1-2): GAGVSQSPSNKVTEKGKDVELRCDPISGHTALYWYRQSLGQGLEFLIYFQGNSAPDKSGLPSDRFSAERTGGSVSTLTIQRTQQEDSAVYLCASSSGRRDGYTFGSGTRLTVV.

This clonotype came up many times. This chain uses TRBV6-6 with TRBJ2-7; D may be TRBD1 (7 bases). The germline V gene encodes CDR1 MNHNY and CDR2 SVGAGI (reference sequence). The germline V and J ends were trimmed by 5 bases and 2 bases, with 16 bases remaining between them. The CDR3 length is 15 residues. The CDR3 coding sequence is TGTGCCAGCAGTGGACAGGCCGGGGGTCCCTACGAGCAGTACGTC. Its translation: CASSGQAGGPYEQYV.